Listed below are T cell receptor beta chains from one sample, sequenced in a study of cytomegalovirus exposure and HLA in healthy donors. The data were produced by immunoSEQ multiplex PCR, yet TCRdb's version contains in-frame clones alone and is incomplete. The data hold under 200,000 clones, with around three quarters observed a single time. The sequencing input was PBMCs. These receptors came from a man in his thirties or forties in good health and CMV-seronegative. The CDR3 runs from the conserved cysteine through the conserved F or W. Fields, in order: V gene, D gene, J gene, CDR3 protein. D genes are given only for firm matches.

>TRBV4-1|TRBD2|TRBJ2-7
CASSFRASGSYEQYF
>TRBV27|TRBD2|TRBJ2-7
CASSLVGLVPTAYYEQYF
>TRBV2|.|TRBJ1-1
CASSYRGGTEAFF
>TRBV5-3|.|TRBJ1-3
CARSLRGYRSGNTIYF
>TRBV4-1|.|TRBJ1-1
CASSQDPGAEAFF
>TRBV2|TRBD1|TRBJ1-5
CASNLLGTENQPQHF
>TRBV27|.|TRBJ2-7
CASSHRVGYEQYF
>TRBV27|TRBD1|TRBJ1-5
CASSLTQGERGQPQHF
>TRBV25-1|.|TRBJ1-1
CASSSQPPGDTEAFF
>TRBV5-1|TRBD2|TRBJ2-5
CASSPGGPGETQYF
>TRBV9|TRBD2|TRBJ2-1
CASSPWTSGSYNEQFF
>TRBV28|TRBD2|TRBJ2-1
CASSSSGDSWGEQFF
>TRBV2|TRBD2|TRBJ2-7
CASSVDRTGGWQYF
>TRBV29-1|TRBD1|TRBJ2-7
CSVAGTGAYEQYF
>TRBV13|.|TRBJ1-1
CASSLGRGTSRTEAFF
>TRBV5-1|.|TRBJ1-1
CASRPQGLITEAFF
>TRBV19|TRBD2|TRBJ2-3
CASSIYSGTSGPPDTQYF
>TRBV6-1|TRBD1|TRBJ2-1
CASSRDREYNEQFF
>TRBV30|TRBD2|TRBJ2-1
CAWSVPREGYNEQFF
>TRBV28|TRBD1|TRBJ1-5
CASSLFRDRPYQPQHF
>TRBV10-3|.|TRBJ1-4
CAISEEANEKLFF
>TRBV5-1|TRBD2|TRBJ2-5
CASSPPGRGDQETQYF
>TRBV5-1|TRBD1|TRBJ1-1
CASTYGQAKPNTEAFF
>TRBV10-3|.|TRBJ1-4
CAISAFQGADEKLFF
>TRBV28|TRBD2|TRBJ2-5
CASRASGSGFQETQYF
>TRBV7-9|.|TRBJ2-5
CASSSTGWGETQYF
>TRBV5-5|.|TRBJ2-7
CASSWRDGSYEQYF
>TRBV28|.|TRBJ1-1
CASSLTETNTEAFF
>TRBV6-4|TRBD1|TRBJ1-1
CASRPKTGGGTEAFF
>TRBV5-1|.|TRBJ2-5
CASSLADEAQYF
>TRBV10-3|.|TRBJ2-3
CAISESSARTDTQYF
>TRBV11-3|TRBD2|TRBJ2-2
CASSSGTSGTGELFF
>TRBV9|TRBD1|TRBJ1-6
CASSFETGDNSPLHF
>TRBV5-1|.|TRBJ1-1
CASSLHFQGADTEAFF
>TRBV2|TRBD1|TRBJ1-5
CASSGGQHGQPQHF